This TCR beta chain emerged from a study of T cells in Graves' hyperthyroidism and ophthalmopathy. Study details: At initial diagnosis, before any treatment had begun, peripheral blood was obtained. Study findings and constraints: The majority of expanded thyroid clonotypes above 0.001 also appeared in blood.

It was uncontrolled infection, other autoimmune disease, pregnancy or lactation that excluded patients. It was 10 ml of fresh peripheral blood that supplied the PBMCs. Notes on this clonotype: Its cognate antigen is unknown.

Germline V gives CDR1 GTSNPN, CDR2 SVGIG (reference sequence). This CDR3 is 15 amino acids long. The V end lost 3 bases, the J end lost 0 bases, and 12 bases lay between the germline ends. The source material, RNA transcripts, was used to amplify TCR beta CDR3 regions. The HTBI primer set served for first-round RT-PCR of the TCR CDR3. TCRdb re-analysed the multiplex PCR reads in MiXCR, keeping a single row per CDR3 protein. The sample holds some 560,000 distinct CDR3 sequences, 15% to 18% seen once. The receptor was isolated from a woman younger than 45 with Graves' hyperthyroidism. The V call is TRBV30, the J call TRBJ1-3; D is unclear. Sequenced sample: blood. The CDR3 loop reads CAWRGRRLSGNTIYF. In DNA, the CDR3 is TGTGCCTGGAGGGGAAGACGGCTCTCTGGAAACACCATATATTTT.